Listed here are 25 T cell receptor beta chains from one sample, sequenced in a study of technical replicates of blood from a few donors. Assay: immunoSEQ multiplex PCR; the TCRdb copy retains only in-frame clones and omits some. The table includes some 89,000 clones, less than 95% detected once. Sequenced: T cells isolated from PBMCs. These TCRs come from a human donor in good health.

The gene calls are TRBV5-1 and TRBJ1-1, with D perhaps matching TRBD1 (5 bases). Trimming removed 4 bases at V and 2 bases at J, with 9 bases between. CDR3 length equals 13 residues. The V gene's germline CDR1 is SGHRS and CDR2 YFSETQ. CDR3 coding DNA: TGCGCCAGCAGCCTGACAGTCAACACTGAAGCTTTCTTT. Amino acids: CASSLTVNTEAFF.

The genes are TRBV7-9 and TRBJ2-2; 8 bases match TRBD1. This CDR3 spans 17 amino acids. J gave up 2 bases and V 6 bases, and 11 bases lay outside the gene matches. The germline V gene encodes CDR1 SEHNR and CDR2 FQNEAQ (reference sequence). The CDR3 sequence is CASRDPKGQENTGELFF. CDR3 bases: TGTGCCAGCAGGGATCCTAAGGGACAGGAAAACACCGGGGAGCTGTTTTTT.

The chain combines TRBV5-1 with TRBJ1-1; maybe TRBD1 (6 bases). Germline V gives CDR1 SGHRS, CDR2 YFSETQ. Trimming stripped 3 bases from V and 3 bases from J, with 15 bases between. The CDR3 runs to 15 residues. The CDR3 protein is CASSWNGQPDTEAFF. The CDR3 coding sequence is TGCGCCAGCAGCTGGAACGGACAGCCGGACACTGAAGCTTTCTTT.

The chain carries TRBV30 and TRBJ2-7; a weak D match, TRBD2 (6 bases). The CDR3 runs to 12 residues. V gave up 4 bases and J gave up 5 bases, with 12 bases separating them. Germline V CDR1 and CDR2: GTSNPN, SVGIG (reference sequence). CDR3 nucleotides: TGTGCCTGGAAATGGGGGGACCACGAGCAGTACTTC. Protein sequence: CAWKWGDHEQYF.

V and J are TRBV6-6 and TRBJ2-7, with D perhaps TRBD1 (6 bases). V lost 4 bases to trimming and J lost 5 bases, with 9 bases between them. The CDR3 sequence is 12 residues long. CDR1 and CDR2 from the germline V gene are MNHNY and SVGAGI (reference sequence). The DNA of the CDR3 is TGTGCCAGCAGTTCCAGGGGACACGAGCAGTACTTC. Translated: CASSSRGHEQYF.

The V and J genes are TRBV27 and TRBJ1-3; 7 bases match TRBD1. V gave up 6 bases and J gave up 2 bases; unmatched junction bases: 4. This CDR3 contains 14 residues. The V gene's germline CDR1 is MNHEY and CDR2 SMNVEV (reference sequence). The CDR3 DNA follows: TGTGCCAGCAGCATAGGGGGCGCTGGAAACACCATATATTTT. Residues: CASSIGGAGNTIYF.

This chain joins TRBV28 and TRBJ1-5; no reliable D call. Germline CDR1 and CDR2: MDHEN and SYDVKM. Trimming took off 2 bases at V and 3 bases at J, with 17 bases between the two ends. The CDR3 covers 17 residues. The CDR3 sequence: CASSLPYYNSHNQPQHF. The CDR3 DNA reads as TGTGCCAGCAGTTTACCATATTACAATAGCCACAATCAGCCCCAGCATTTT.

In its sample, this clone was seen once. V usage is TRBV6-6 and J usage is TRBJ2-7; D is perhaps TRBD2 (6 bases). Trimming pared 2 bases from V and 3 bases from J, leaving 8 bases between. The CDR3 consists of 13 residues. Germline assignment: CDR1 MNHNY and CDR2 SVGAGI (reference sequence). The CDR3 bases are TGTGCCAGCAGTTACGGCGGGAACTACGAGCAGTACTTC. Protein sequence: CASSYGGNYEQYF.

This clone was counted a single time. The rearrangement joins TRBV2 to TRBJ1-2; 7 bases are a match to TRBD1. Germline CDR1 reads SNHLY; CDR2 reads FYNNEI. The CDR3 is 13 amino acids. Trimming cost V 9 bases and J 4 bases; bases outside gene matches: 8. The CDR3 DNA reads as TGTGCCAGGCGATTGACAGGGCCCTATGGCTACACCTTC. Its protein product is CARRLTGPYGYTF.

This clone was recorded only once. The chain couples TRBV7-8 to TRBJ2-1; 7 nucleotides agree with TRBD2. Per germline, CDR1 SGHVS and CDR2 FQNEAQ. The V segment lost 1 base and the J segment 9 bases; nucleotides outside the gene matches: 12. This CDR3 contains 16 residues. The CDR3 protein is CASSLVASGIGGEQFF. DNA of the CDR3: TGTGCCAGCAGCTTAGTTGCTAGCGGAATTGGAGGTGAGCAGTTCTTC.

This clone was picked up one time. V is TRBV27 and J is TRBJ1-1; possible D gene TRBD1, 6 bases. V was shortened by 8 bases and J by 0 bases, with 16 bases between the two germline ends. This CDR3 has 15 residues. Germline lookup yields CDR1 MNHEY and CDR2 SMNVEV (reference sequence). The CDR3 DNA reads as TGTGCCAGCCCAGGGACACCCCCATTGAACACTGAAGCTTTCTTT. It codes for CASPGTPPLNTEAFF.

This chain uses TRBV5-8 with TRBJ2-5, with TRBD2 identical over 11 bases. In germline, CDR1 is SGHTS, CDR2 YDEGEE. Trimming cost V 5 bases and J 1 base; bases outside gene matches: 10. This CDR3 has 17 residues. CDR3 in amino acids: CASRRTSGPYFQETQYF. The DNA for the CDR3 is TGTGCCAGCAGACGGACTAGCGGGCCCTACTTCCAAGAGACCCAGTACTTC.

The rearrangement uses TRBV19 and TRBJ2-7, with 8 bases matching TRBD1. The ends lost 5 bases at V and 2 bases at J; junction bases unmatched: 5. The V gene's germline CDR1 is LNHDA and CDR2 SQIVND (reference sequence). CDR3 size: 14 residues. CDR3 residues: CASSFGTGAYEQYF. CDR3 in DNA: TGTGCCAGTAGTTTCGGGACAGGAGCCTACGAGCAGTACTTC.

The J gene is TRBJ2-2, the V gene TRBV13, with 7 bases aligning to TRBD2. This CDR3 has 16 amino acids. The V gene end was trimmed by 2 bases and the J gene end by 4 bases; junction bases not matched to a gene: 7. Germline CDR1 reads PRHDT; CDR2 reads FYEKMQ (reference sequence). Here the CDR3 DNA reads TGTGCCAGCAGCTTACTGGGCGGGAGCGGCACCGGGGAGCTGTTTTTT. It is translated as CASSLLGGSGTGELFF.

The chain carries TRBV9 and TRBJ2-2; 11 bases are shared with TRBD1. V gave up 4 bases and J gave up 5 bases; unmatched junction bases: 4. The CDR3 consists of 15 residues. Germline values: CDR1 SGDLS, CDR2 YYNGEE. CDR3 residues: CASSRTGGGTGELFF. CDR3 bases: TGTGCCAGCAGCAGGACAGGGGGCGGGACCGGGGAGCTGTTTTTT.

This clone was recorded only once. The chain couples TRBV23-1 to TRBJ1-5; no clear D gene. TRBV23-1 counts as an open reading frame of uncertain function. This CDR3 has 12 amino acids. V was pared by 7 bases and J by 4 bases, with 8 bases between. As DNA, the CDR3 is TGCGCCAGCAAGGTCAGGAATCAGCCCCAGCATTTT. Amino acid sequence: CASKVRNQPQHF.

V usage is TRBV2 and J usage is TRBJ1-2; unclear D gene. Germline V gene data show CDR1 as SNHLY and CDR2 as FYNNEI. V was shortened by 6 bases and J by 5 bases, with 19 bases between the two germline ends. The CDR3 covers 15 residues. The CDR3 region is CASSLPQALRYGYTF. The CDR3 region has the DNA TGTGCCAGCAGCCTCCCCCAAGCCCTTCGGTATGGCTACACCTTC.

The CDR3 DNA follows: TGTGCCAGCAGCTCCACTAGCGGGACTCAAGAGACCCAGTACTTC. Encoded protein: CASSSTSGTQETQYF. The rearrangement uses TRBV5-4 and TRBJ2-5; 10 nucleotides agree with TRBD2. The CDR3 is 15 residues long. The V segment lost 3 bases and the J segment 2 bases; nucleotides outside the gene matches: 4. In germline, CDR1 is SGHNT, CDR2 YYREEE (reference sequence).

The chain recombines TRBV19 with TRBJ1-5; tentatively, D is TRBD1 (6 bases). Trimming took off 4 bases at V and 9 bases at J, with 10 bases between the two ends. The CDR3 spans 12 residues. CDR1 is LNHDA, CDR2 SQIVND, per germline (reference sequence). The CDR3 DNA sequence: TGTGCCAGTAGTACAGGGGCTGGGCCCCAGCATTTT. Translation: CASSTGAGPQHF.

The chain carries TRBV10-3 and TRBJ1-2, with TRBD1 as a possible D gene (5 bases). The CDR3 spans 13 residues. Trimming took 2 bases from V and 8 from J, leaving 12 bases between them. Germline CDR1 is ENHRY and CDR2 is SYGVKD. CDR3 residues: CAISEDSLGGYTF. The CDR3 DNA reads as TGTGCCATCAGTGAGGACAGCCTAGGGGGCTACACCTTC.

The rearrangement joins TRBV19 to TRBJ2-2; 14 positions match TRBD2. CDR1 is LNHDA and CDR2 is SQIVND in the germline V gene (reference sequence). V was clipped by 5 bases and J by 1 base; unmatched bases: 3. This CDR3 spans 17 amino acids. The CDR3 loop reads CASSAGTSGRNTGELFF. The CDR3 DNA follows: TGTGCCAGTAGTGCCGGGACTAGCGGGAGGAACACCGGGGAGCTGTTTTTT.

The chain recombines TRBV19 with TRBJ2-5; TRBD2 agrees at 13 bases. Germline CDR1 and CDR2: LNHDA and SQIVND (reference sequence). V lost 5 bases to trimming and J lost 2 bases; unmatched junction nucleotides: 17. The length of the CDR3 is 20 residues. CDR3 sequence (DNA): TGTGCCAGTAGTGCTCAAAAGGGCTCCGGGACTAGCGGGGAACAAGAGACCCAGTACTTC. This gives the protein CASSAQKGSGTSGEQETQYF.

This chain joins TRBV7-3 and TRBJ2-1; D uncertain. The CDR3 totals 15 residues. The ends were cut back, 4 bases at V and 0 bases at J, with 10 bases in the middle. CDR1 SGHTA and CDR2 FQGTGA come from the germline V gene. The CDR3 loop reads CASSSIRSSYNEQFF. Written as DNA, the CDR3 is TGTGCCAGCAGCTCAATAAGGAGCTCCTACAATGAGCAGTTCTTC.

This CDR3 is CASSVGPTSGSYEQYF. The CDR3 nucleotides are TGTGCCAGCAGCGTAGGCCCGACTAGCGGGTCCTACGAGCAGTACTTC. The chain combines TRBV9 with TRBJ2-7; 10 bases align to TRBD2. Germline V gene lookup returns CDR1 SGDLS and CDR2 YYNGEE. This CDR3 is 16 amino acids long. V trimming: 0 bases; J trimming: 1 base; junction bases outside the gene matches: 4.

The chain links TRBV5-6 to TRBJ1-2; D is perhaps TRBD1 (5 bases). Trimming removed 0 bases at V and 10 bases at J, with 7 bases between. This CDR3 has 11 amino acids. In germline, CDR1 is SGHDT, CDR2 YYEEEE. The CDR3 loop is CASSLGGAYTF. The CDR3 DNA reads as TGTGCCAGCAGCTTGGGCGGGGCCTACACCTTC.